This T cell receptor (beta chain) originates from a study of identical twins. TCRdb re-derived calls from the 5' RACE reads in MiXCR, one entry per CDR3 protein. The data hold some 250,000 distinct CDR3 sequences, with 5% to 7% observed a single time. Donors uniformly comprised healthy Caucasians. Only one count was recorded for this clonotype. A clone one base away is much larger, so this may be a read error. Germline CDR1 MNHEY, CDR2 SVGAGI. This CDR3 spans 14 amino acids. These data also formed part of another study, on T cells expressing NK-cell markers. This second study says: Dominance of the CD3+CD56-NKG2C+ fraction by these clonotypes also held in several donors.

Sequenced input: CD8+ T cells sorted from blood. This TCR derives from a woman younger than 35 in good health. The J gene is TRBJ2-3, the V gene TRBV6-5; D is unresolved. The CDR3 bases are TGTGCCAGCAGTTATGCCTTGGGCACATATACGCAGTATTTT. Its translation is CASSYALGTYTQYF.